A selection of T cell receptor beta chains follows, all from one sample in a study of cytotoxic CD8 clonotypes in ibrutinib-treated CLL. This table comes from immunoSEQ multiplex PCR, and its TCRdb copy is limited to in-frame clones, with some not included. The data contain approximately 190,000 clones, roughly 73% of them singletons. This sample comprised PBMCs, obtained after 12 months of ibrutinib treatment. These receptors came from a human donor with chronic lymphocytic leukemia. Each CDR3 is given with its conserved first and last residue. The D gene is left open where the match is weak. Some rows have no size entry. The others give once, few or many, or a class for an expanded clone.

DNA: TGTGCCAGCAGCCCGACCAACACTGAAGCTTTCTTT
CDR3: CASSPTNTEAFF
V: TRBV7-9
J: TRBJ1-1
D: NA
length: 12
size: NA

DNA: TGTGCCAGCAGCTTACTGACAGGGGTGCAGGGCGGCTACACCTTC
CDR3: CASSLLTGVQGGYTF
V: TRBV5-6
J: TRBJ1-2
D: TRBD1
length: 15
size: NA

DNA: TGTGCCAGCAGCTTGAATGGGCCAGGGTTCTACGAGCAGTACTTC
CDR3: CASSLNGPGFYEQYF
V: TRBV5-6
J: TRBJ2-7
D: NA
length: 15
size: NA

DNA: TGTGCCAGCAATTTCCTTAGCTCGTCGGGCGAGCAGTACTTC
CDR3: CASNFLSSSGEQYF
V: TRBV28
J: TRBJ2-7
D: NA
length: 14
size: NA

DNA: TGTGCCAGTAGTGGACAGGGTTGGTTCCTGAACACTGAAGCTTTCTTT
CDR3: CASSGQGWFLNTEAFF
V: TRBV19
J: TRBJ1-1
D: TRBD1
length: 16
size: NA

DNA: TGTGCCAGTAGTAGCCGGAATGGGTCACCCCTCCACTTT
CDR3: CASSSRNGSPLHF
V: TRBV19
J: TRBJ1-6
D: NA
length: 13
size: NA

DNA: TGTGCCGTCGGGCAGCGGGGGTACTCTGGGGCCAACGTCCTGACTTTC
CDR3: CAVGQRGYSGANVLTF
V: TRBV10-3
J: TRBJ2-6
D: TRBD2
length: 16
size: NA

DNA: TGTGCCAGCAGCTTAGGGGACTACCCCACCGGGGAGCTGTTTTTT
CDR3: CASSLGDYPTGELFF
V: TRBV11-3
J: TRBJ2-2
D: TRBD2
length: 15
size: NA

DNA: TGTGCCAGCTCACCCACCCGAGGACAGAGTAATGAAAAACTGTTTTTT
CDR3: CASSPTRGQSNEKLFF
V: TRBV18
J: TRBJ1-4
D: NA
length: 16
size: NA

DNA: TGCGCCAGCAGCGACAGGGTTCTGGGTGGGACGCAGTATTTT
CDR3: CASSDRVLGGTQYF
V: TRBV10-1
J: TRBJ2-3
D: TRBD1
length: 14
size: NA

DNA: TGCGCCAGCAGCTTGGCCGGGCAGAAGGGTCAGCCCCAGCATTTT
CDR3: CASSLAGQKGQPQHF
V: TRBV5-1
J: TRBJ1-5
D: NA
length: 15
size: NA

DNA: TGTGCCAGCAGTTCCGGGACTAGCGGGAGCTCCTACGAGCAGTACTTC
CDR3: CASSSGTSGSSYEQYF
V: TRBV28
J: TRBJ2-7
D: TRBD2
length: 16
size: once

DNA: TGTGCCAGCAGCAGCGGACGTGGGGTATACGAGCAGTACTTC
CDR3: CASSSGRGVYEQYF
V: TRBV13
J: TRBJ2-7
D: NA
length: 14
size: NA

DNA: TGTGCCAGCAGCCCAGCCGGGGTCCACTACAATGAGCAGTTCTTC
CDR3: CASSPAGVHYNEQFF
V: TRBV7-3
J: TRBJ2-1
D: NA
length: 15
size: once

DNA: TGTGCCAGTACCTATAGGACAGGTACCTACGAGCAGTACTTC
CDR3: CASTYRTGTYEQYF
V: TRBV6-6
J: TRBJ2-7
D: TRBD1
length: 14
size: once

DNA: TGCGCCAGCAGCTTCACAGCGGGGGGCGGATACAATGAGCAGTTCTTC
CDR3: CASSFTAGGGYNEQFF
V: TRBV5-1
J: TRBJ2-1
D: TRBD2
length: 16
size: NA

DNA: TGTGCCAGCAGTATGCAGCCGAACACTGAAGCTTTCTTT
CDR3: CASSMQPNTEAFF
V: TRBV2
J: TRBJ1-1
D: NA
length: 13
size: NA

DNA: TGTGCCAGCAGCTCGGGAGGACCAGACTACACCTTC
CDR3: CASSSGGPDYTF
V: TRBV7-3
J: TRBJ1-2
D: NA
length: 12
size: NA

DNA: TGTGCCAGCAGCTGGACTAGCGACTACGAGCAGTACTTC
CDR3: CASSWTSDYEQYF
V: TRBV7-8
J: TRBJ2-7
D: TRBD2
length: 13
size: NA

DNA: TGTGCCAGCAGCTTAGATGCGTATCGGTTAGACATCCCTGGAAACACCATATATTTT
CDR3: CASSLDAYRLDIPGNTIYF
V: TRBV11-2
J: TRBJ1-3
D: NA
length: 19
size: NA

DNA: TGTGCCAGCAGTTTATCTCCAGGTAGTAGCACAGATACGCAGTATTTT
CDR3: CASSLSPGSSTDTQYF
V: TRBV27
J: TRBJ2-3
D: NA
length: 16
size: NA

DNA: TGTGCCAGCAGTTACTCGACGGGGGCCAACTACTTC
CDR3: CASSYSTGANYF
V: TRBV6-5
J: TRBJ2-7
D: NA
length: 12
size: NA

DNA: TGTGCCAGCAGTTCGGGGACAGGGGCGGGTGAGCAGTTCTTC
CDR3: CASSSGTGAGEQFF
V: TRBV6-6
J: TRBJ2-1
D: TRBD1
length: 14
size: NA

DNA: TGTGCCAGCAGCCGGACTAGCGGGATCTACGAGCAGTACTTC
CDR3: CASSRTSGIYEQYF
V: TRBV7-8
J: TRBJ2-7
D: TRBD2
length: 14
size: NA

DNA: TGTGCCAGCAGTCCCTACAGTAGCAATCAGCCCCAGCATTTT
CDR3: CASSPYSSNQPQHF
V: TRBV27
J: TRBJ1-5
D: NA
length: 14
size: NA

DNA: TGCGCCAGCAGCCAAGGGGGGGGCCTGGTCGGGGAGCTGTTTTTT
CDR3: CASSQGGGLVGELFF
V: TRBV4-1
J: TRBJ2-2
D: NA
length: 15
size: NA

DNA: TGTGCCAGCATACTGGGGACTAGTAGGGATGAGCAGTTCTTC
CDR3: CASILGTSRDEQFF
V: TRBV2
J: TRBJ2-1
D: TRBD2
length: 14
size: NA

DNA: TGTGCCAGCAGCGTAGGGGGAGGCCTCTCTGGGGCCAACGTCCTGACTTTC
CDR3: CASSVGGGLSGANVLTF
V: TRBV9
J: TRBJ2-6
D: NA
length: 17
size: NA

DNA: TGTGCCAGCAGACCGGGACAGACCTTGGAGGAGCAGTACTTC
CDR3: CASRPGQTLEEQYF
V: TRBV2
J: TRBJ2-7
D: TRBD1
length: 14
size: NA

DNA: TGTGCCAGCAGTCCGGGGCTGAACTATGGCTACACCTTC
CDR3: CASSPGLNYGYTF
V: TRBV2
J: TRBJ1-2
D: NA
length: 13
size: few

DNA: TGTGCCAGCTCACGCTACCCTGCAACTAATGAAAAACTGTTTTTT
CDR3: CASSRYPATNEKLFF
V: TRBV18
J: TRBJ1-4
D: NA
length: 15
size: NA

DNA: TGTGCCAGCAGCCAAGGACAGGGCGCCGTAGCTTTCTTT
CDR3: CASSQGQGAVAFF
V: TRBV4-2
J: TRBJ1-1
D: TRBD1
length: 13
size: NA

DNA: TGTGCCAGCTCACCCGGAGAATGGGAGATTGAAGCTTTCTTT
CDR3: CASSPGEWEIEAFF
V: TRBV18
J: TRBJ1-1
D: NA
length: 14
size: NA

DNA: TGTGCCAGCAGTTTATCATTCCTAGCGGGACATACGCAGTATTTT
CDR3: CASSLSFLAGHTQYF
V: TRBV27
J: TRBJ2-3
D: TRBD2
length: 15
size: NA

DNA: TGTGCCAGCAGCTTGGTTATCTCTACAGGGGGCAGGTACGAGCAGTACTTC
CDR3: CASSLVISTGGRYEQYF
V: TRBV5-4
J: TRBJ2-7
D: TRBD1
length: 17
size: NA

DNA: TGTGCCAGCAGCTTCGGTACAGGGATGAACACTGAAGCTTTCTTT
CDR3: CASSFGTGMNTEAFF
V: TRBV7-8
J: TRBJ1-1
D: NA
length: 15
size: NA

DNA: TGCGCCAGCAGCTTGGGACAGGGCGCTGGCTACACCTTC
CDR3: CASSLGQGAGYTF
V: TRBV5-1
J: TRBJ1-2
D: TRBD1
length: 13
size: once

DNA: TGTGCCAGCAGCTTGTTAGGGTACTCTGGGGCCAACGTCCTGACTTTC
CDR3: CASSLLGYSGANVLTF
V: TRBV5-4
J: TRBJ2-6
D: NA
length: 16
size: NA

DNA: TGTGCCAGCAGCTCGGATACGAGCAATGAGCAGTTCTTC
CDR3: CASSSDTSNEQFF
V: TRBV11-3
J: TRBJ2-1
D: NA
length: 13
size: NA

DNA: TGTGCCAGCACCGAAGGCTTCCCCTACGAGCAGTACTTC
CDR3: CASTEGFPYEQYF
V: TRBV2
J: TRBJ2-7
D: NA
length: 13
size: few

DNA: TGTGCCAGCAGCTTAGGGCAGGGTCTCTACGAGCAGTACTTC
CDR3: CASSLGQGLYEQYF
V: TRBV7-9
J: TRBJ2-7
D: NA
length: 14
size: NA

DNA: TGCGCCAGCAGCCAAGATCAGTATCAGCCCCAGCATTTT
CDR3: CASSQDQYQPQHF
V: TRBV4-1
J: TRBJ1-5
D: NA
length: 13
size: NA

DNA: TGTGCCAGCAGCTTACAACAGGGGTCGTACACTGAAGCTTTCTTT
CDR3: CASSLQQGSYTEAFF
V: TRBV7-6
J: TRBJ1-1
D: TRBD1
length: 15
size: NA

DNA: TGTGCCAGCAGCGTAGCAGGCGGGGCCGCTCGGGTTACACCCCTCCACTTT
CDR3: CASSVAGGAARVTPLHF
V: TRBV9
J: TRBJ1-6
D: NA
length: 17
size: NA

DNA: TGTGCCATCAGTGGTTATTTAACAGGGGGCGAATGGGGCTACACCTTC
CDR3: CAISGYLTGGEWGYTF
V: TRBV10-3
J: TRBJ1-2
D: TRBD1
length: 16
size: NA

DNA: TGTGCCAGCAGTCGGCGGGATATTGGGACCGGGGAGCTGTTTTTT
CDR3: CASSRRDIGTGELFF
V: TRBV5-5
J: TRBJ2-2
D: NA
length: 15
size: NA